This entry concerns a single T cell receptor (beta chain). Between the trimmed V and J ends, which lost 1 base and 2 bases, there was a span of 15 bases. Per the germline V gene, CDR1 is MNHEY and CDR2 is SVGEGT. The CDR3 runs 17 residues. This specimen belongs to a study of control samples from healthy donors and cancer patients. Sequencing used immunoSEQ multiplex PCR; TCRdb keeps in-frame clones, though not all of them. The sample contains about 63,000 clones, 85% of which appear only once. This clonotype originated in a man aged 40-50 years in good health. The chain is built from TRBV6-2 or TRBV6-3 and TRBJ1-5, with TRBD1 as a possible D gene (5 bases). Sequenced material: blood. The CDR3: CASSYYASRVGNQPQHF. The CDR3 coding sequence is TGTGCCAGCAGTTACTATGCAAGCAGGGTAGGCAATCAGCCCCAGCATTTT.